This T cell receptor beta chain emerged from a study of blood T cell repertoires in COVID-19. Study information: Samples representing acute and convalescent COVID-19 were sourced from the United States, Italy and Spain. From T cells, B-cell-depleted T cells, or PBMCs came the material, which was cDNA or gDNA.

Trimming left V 6 bases short and J 7 bases short, with 19 bases between. In germline, CDR1 is MNHEY, CDR2 SVGEGT. The CDR3 covers 15 residues. Authors' data handling: It was from reference gene primer amplification that nucleated cell counts were estimated. Profiling relied on immunoSEQ multiplex PCR, and the TCRdb table lists in-frame clones only, not all of them. V and J calls and clone size are as listed in that table; D and trimming were resolved from the DNA. The table has 60,000 to 80,000 clones, 88% seen once. Source material: peripheral blood. The V and J genes are TRBV6-2 or TRBV6-3 and TRBJ2-1, with D maybe TRBD1 (6 bases). The receptor's source is a human donor in a cohort sampled during active COVID-19. CDR3 amino acids: CASSLAGTWGNEQFF. CDR3 bases: TGTGCCAGCAGCCTAGCTGGGACATGGGGAAATGAGCAGTTCTTC.